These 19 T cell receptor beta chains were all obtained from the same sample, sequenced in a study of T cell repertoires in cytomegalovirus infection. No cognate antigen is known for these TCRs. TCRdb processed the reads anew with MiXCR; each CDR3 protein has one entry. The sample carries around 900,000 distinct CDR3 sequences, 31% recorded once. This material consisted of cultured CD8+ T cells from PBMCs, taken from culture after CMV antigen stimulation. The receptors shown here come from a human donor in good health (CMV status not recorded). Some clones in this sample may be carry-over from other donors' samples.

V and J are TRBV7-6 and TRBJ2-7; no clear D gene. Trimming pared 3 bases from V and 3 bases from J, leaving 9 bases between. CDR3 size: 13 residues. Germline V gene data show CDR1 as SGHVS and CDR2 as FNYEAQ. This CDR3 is CASSFVGDYEQYF. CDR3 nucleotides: TGTGCCAGCAGCTTCGTCGGAGACTACGAGCAGTACTTC.

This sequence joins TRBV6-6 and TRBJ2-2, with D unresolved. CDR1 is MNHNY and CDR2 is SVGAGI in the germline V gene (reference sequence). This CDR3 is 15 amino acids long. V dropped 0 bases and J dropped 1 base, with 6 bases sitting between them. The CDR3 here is CASSYSHRNTGELFF. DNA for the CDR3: TGTGCCAGCAGTTACTCGCACCGGAACACCGGGGAGCTGTTTTTT.

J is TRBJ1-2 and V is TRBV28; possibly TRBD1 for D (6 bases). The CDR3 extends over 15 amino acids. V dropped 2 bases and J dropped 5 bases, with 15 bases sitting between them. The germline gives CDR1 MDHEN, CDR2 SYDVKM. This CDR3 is CASSLVPGGAYGYTF. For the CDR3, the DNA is TGTGCCAGCAGTTTAGTCCCCGGGGGGGCGTATGGCTACACCTTC.

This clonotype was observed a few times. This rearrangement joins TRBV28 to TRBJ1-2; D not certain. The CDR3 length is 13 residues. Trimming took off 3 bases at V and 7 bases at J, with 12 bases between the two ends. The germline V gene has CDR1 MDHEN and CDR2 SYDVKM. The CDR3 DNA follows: TGTGCCAGCAGTTTCGGTCTCGTGGGTGGCTACACCTTC. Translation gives CASSFGLVGGYTF.

The CDR3: CSARTWRGETDTQYF. CDR3 bases: TGCAGTGCTCGCACTTGGCGAGGGGAAACAGATACGCAGTATTTT. The chain recombines TRBV20-1 with TRBJ2-3; D is tentatively TRBD1 or TRBD2 (5 bases each). CDR1 and CDR2 from the germline V gene are DFQATT and SNEGSKA (reference sequence). The CDR3 has 15 residues. Trimming took 5 bases from V and 3 from J, leaving 18 bases between them.

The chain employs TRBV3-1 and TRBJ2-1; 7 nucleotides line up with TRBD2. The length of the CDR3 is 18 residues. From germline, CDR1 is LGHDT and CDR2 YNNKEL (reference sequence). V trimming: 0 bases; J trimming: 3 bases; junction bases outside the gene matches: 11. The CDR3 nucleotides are TGTGCCAGCAGCCAAGATCCTTCGACTAGCAGATACTACAATGAGCAGTTCTTC. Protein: CASSQDPSTSRYYNEQFF.

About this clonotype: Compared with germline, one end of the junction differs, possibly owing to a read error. CDR3 coding DNA: TGTGTCAGCAGCGGGAGAATTCGAGGCTACACCTTC. Protein: CVSSGRIRGYTF. V usage is TRBV7-9 and J usage is TRBJ1-2; D remains ambiguous. The CDR3 totals 12 residues. Germline CDR1 reads SEHNR; CDR2 reads FQNEAQ (reference sequence).

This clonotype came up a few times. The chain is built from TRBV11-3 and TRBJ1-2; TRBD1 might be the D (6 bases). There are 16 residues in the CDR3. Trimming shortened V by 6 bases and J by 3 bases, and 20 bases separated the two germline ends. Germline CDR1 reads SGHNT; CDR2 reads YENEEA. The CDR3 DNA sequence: TGTGCCAGCAGTCTAGGGGGGACGGCTGTAGACTATGGCTACACCTTC. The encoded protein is CASSLGGTAVDYGYTF. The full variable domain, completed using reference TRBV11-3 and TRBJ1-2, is EAGVVQSPRYKIIEKKQPVAFWCNPISGHNTLYWYLQNLGQGPELLIRYENEEAVDDSQLPKDRFSAERLKGVDSTLKIQPAELGDSAVYLCASSLGGTAVDYGYTFGSGTRLTVV.

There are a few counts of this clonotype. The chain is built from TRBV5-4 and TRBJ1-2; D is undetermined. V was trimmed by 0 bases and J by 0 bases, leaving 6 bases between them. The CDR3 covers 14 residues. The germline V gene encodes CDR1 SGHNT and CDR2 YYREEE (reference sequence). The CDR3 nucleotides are TGTGCCAGCAGCTTGGAAAACCCTAACTATGGCTACACCTTC. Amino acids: CASSLENPNYGYTF.

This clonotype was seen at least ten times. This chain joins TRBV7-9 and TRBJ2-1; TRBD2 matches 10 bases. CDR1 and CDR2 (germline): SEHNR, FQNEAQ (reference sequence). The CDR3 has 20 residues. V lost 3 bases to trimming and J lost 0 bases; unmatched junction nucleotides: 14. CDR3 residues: CASSFSMRLAGDGSYNEQFF. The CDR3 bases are TGTGCCAGCAGCTTTTCGATGAGACTAGCGGGCGATGGCTCCTACAATGAGCAGTTCTTC.

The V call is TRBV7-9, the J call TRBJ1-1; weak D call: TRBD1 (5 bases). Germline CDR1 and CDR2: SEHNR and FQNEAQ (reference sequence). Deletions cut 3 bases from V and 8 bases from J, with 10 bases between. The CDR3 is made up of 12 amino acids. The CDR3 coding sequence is TGTGCCAGCAGCTTCCAGGCAGGGGAAGCTTTCTTT. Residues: CASSFQAGEAFF.

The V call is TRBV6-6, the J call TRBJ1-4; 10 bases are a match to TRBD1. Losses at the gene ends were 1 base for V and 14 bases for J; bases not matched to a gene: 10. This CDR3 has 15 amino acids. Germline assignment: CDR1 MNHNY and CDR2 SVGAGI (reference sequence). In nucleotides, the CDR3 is TGTGCCAGCAGTTACTTGACAGGGGGCGCCGAATCTCTGTTTTTT. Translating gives CASSYLTGGAESLFF.

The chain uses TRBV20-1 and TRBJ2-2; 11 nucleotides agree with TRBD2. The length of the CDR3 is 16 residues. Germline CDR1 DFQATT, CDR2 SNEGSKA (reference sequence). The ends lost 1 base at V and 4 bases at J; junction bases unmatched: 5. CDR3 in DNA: TGCAGTGCTAGAGTGTATAGCGGGGGGGGCACCGGGGAGCTGTTTTTT. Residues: CSARVYSGGGTGELFF.

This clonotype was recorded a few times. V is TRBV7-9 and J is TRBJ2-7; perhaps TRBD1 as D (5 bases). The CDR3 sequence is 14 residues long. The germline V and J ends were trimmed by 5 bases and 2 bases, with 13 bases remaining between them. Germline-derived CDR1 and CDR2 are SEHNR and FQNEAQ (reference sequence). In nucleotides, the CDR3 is TGTGCCAGCAGCCCCAGGGATACCCCCTACGAGCAGTACGTC. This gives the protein CASSPRDTPYEQYV.

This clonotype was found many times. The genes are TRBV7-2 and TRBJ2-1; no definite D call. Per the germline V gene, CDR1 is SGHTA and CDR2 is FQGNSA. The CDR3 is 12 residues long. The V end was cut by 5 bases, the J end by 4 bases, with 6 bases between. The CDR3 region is CASSQTYNEQFF. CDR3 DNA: TGTGCCAGCAGCCAAACATACAATGAGCAGTTCTTC.

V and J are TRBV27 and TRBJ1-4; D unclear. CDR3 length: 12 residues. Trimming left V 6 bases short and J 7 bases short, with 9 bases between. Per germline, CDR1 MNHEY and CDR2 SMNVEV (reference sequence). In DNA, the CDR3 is TGTGCCAGCAGCCCCGTAGGTGAAAAACTGTTTTTT. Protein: CASSPVGEKLFF.

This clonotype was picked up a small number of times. The CDR3, as DNA: TGTGCCAGCAGCTTAAAGGGGGGAGAAGAGACCCAGTACTTC. Its protein is CASSLKGGEETQYF. The rearrangement uses TRBV7-9 and TRBJ2-5; D is tentatively TRBD1 or TRBD2 (6 bases each). This CDR3 is 14 amino acids long. V gave up 2 bases and J gave up 3 bases, with 10 bases separating them. Germline assignment: CDR1 SEHNR and CDR2 FQNEAQ (reference sequence).

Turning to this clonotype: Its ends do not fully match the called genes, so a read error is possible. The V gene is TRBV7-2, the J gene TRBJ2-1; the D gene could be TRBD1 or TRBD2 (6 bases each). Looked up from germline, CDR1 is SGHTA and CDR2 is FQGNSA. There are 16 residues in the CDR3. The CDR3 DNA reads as TGTGCCAACAGCCCCCGTGGAGGGGGCTCCTACAATGAGCAGTTCTTC. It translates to CANSPRGGGSYNEQFF. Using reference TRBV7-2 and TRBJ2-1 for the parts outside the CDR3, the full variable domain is GAGVSQSPSNKVTEKGKDVELRCDPISGHTALYWYRQSLGQGLEFLIYFQGNSAPDKSGLPSDRFSAERTGGSVSTLTIQRTQQEDSAVYLCANSPRGGGSYNEQFFGPGTRLTVL.

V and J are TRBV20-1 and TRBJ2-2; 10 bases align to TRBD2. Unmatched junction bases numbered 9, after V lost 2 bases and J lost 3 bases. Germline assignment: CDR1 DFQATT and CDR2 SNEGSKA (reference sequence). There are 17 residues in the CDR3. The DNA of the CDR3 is TGCAGTGCTAGAAGACCCCCCGGGACTAGCGACACCGGGGAGCTGTTTTTT. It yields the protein CSARRPPGTSDTGELFF.